This passage covers 24 T cell receptor beta chains from one sample sequenced in a study of vaccination and CD4 T cells after COVID-19. Treatment meaning: roughly 11-day PBMC culture with coronavirus spike peptide pools or control peptides (ViraFEST assay). These receptors' targets are unknown. Cultured CD4+ T cell DNA was sequenced using the Oncomine TCR Beta short-read assay. TCRdb analysed the PCR reads with MiXCR anew, one entry per CDR3 protein. The table shows more than 15,000 distinct CDR3 sequences, with roughly 40% occurring only once. The sequenced material came from CD4+ T cells from blood, cultured in vitro. Receptors originate from a human donor who had recovered from COVID-19.

This clonotype came up a few times. This rearrangement joins TRBV14 to TRBJ1-6; D uncertain. Deletions cut 1 base from V and 7 bases from J, with 8 bases between. The CDR3 extends over 14 amino acids. Germline V gene data show CDR1 as SGHDN and CDR2 as FVKESK. The CDR3, as DNA: TGTGCCAGCAGCCAAGGAAGACACAATTCACCCCTCCACTTT. Protein product: CASSQGRHNSPLHF.

The rearrangement links TRBV9 to TRBJ2-7; maybe TRBD1 (6 bases). The CDR3 extends over 15 amino acids. The V gene's germline CDR1 is SGDLS and CDR2 YYNGEE. V gave up 1 base and J gave up 6 bases, with 17 bases separating them. This chain's CDR3 is CASSVTGTSGIEQYF. The CDR3, as DNA: TGTGCCAGCAGCGTAACAGGGACGTCGGGGATCGAGCAGTACTTC.

The CDR3 DNA is TGTGCCAGCACCCCGAGGCAGATTAACTATGGCTACACCTTC. The encoded protein is CASTPRQINYGYTF. This rearrangement joins TRBV2 to TRBJ1-2, with D unclear. CDR1 is SNHLY and CDR2 is FYNNEI in the germline V gene. The CDR3 length is 14 residues. Trimming removed 7 bases from V and 1 base from J, with 13 bases in between. Complete variable domain (other parts from reference TRBV2 and TRBJ1-2): EPEVTQTPSHQVTQMGQEVILRCVPISNHLYFYWYRQILGQKVEFLVSFYNNEISEKSEIFDDQFSVERPDGSNFTLKIRSTKLEDSAMYFCASTPRQINYGYTFGSGTRLTVV.

This chain joins TRBV18 and TRBJ1-2; 8 bases map to TRBD1. V dropped 5 bases and J dropped 3; count of bases not matched to a gene: 14. The CDR3 has 17 amino acids. Germline loops: CDR1 KGHSH, CDR2 LQKENI. The CDR3 bases are TGTGCCAGCTCAGCCTCCCGCGGACAGGGACTTTACTATGGCTACACCTTC. This codes for CASSASRGQGLYYGYTF.

The sample holds a few counts of this clonotype. The chain is built from TRBV27 and TRBJ1-2; D uncertain. The CDR3 is 14 residues long. Trimming took 2 bases from V and 0 from J, leaving 7 bases between them. Germline loops: CDR1 MNHEY, CDR2 SMNVEV (reference sequence). The CDR3 DNA follows: TGTGCCAGCAGTTTAAACAGTGCTAACTATGGCTACACCTTC. It yields the protein CASSLNSANYGYTF.

This chain connects TRBV6-1 to TRBJ1-6, with D possibly TRBD1 on 6 matching bases. Per germline, CDR1 MNHNS and CDR2 SASEGT. The V end lost 5 bases, the J end lost 4 bases, and 9 bases lay between the germline ends. CDR3 length: 14 residues. Here the CDR3 DNA reads TGTGCCAGCAGTATGAGGGGGTATAATTCACCCCTCCACTTT. Translation: CASSMRGYNSPLHF.

The chain has TRBV6-2 or TRBV6-3 and TRBJ2-5; D gene ambiguous. The CDR3 totals 13 residues. V lost 6 bases and J 5 bases, leaving 13 bases between the germline ends. Per the germline V gene, CDR1 is MNHEY and CDR2 is SVGEGT. The CDR3: CASRPFKLETQYF. Here the CDR3 DNA reads TGTGCCAGCAGACCCTTTAAGCTGGAGACCCAGTACTTC.

The chain uses TRBV12-3 or TRBV12-4 and TRBJ1-5, with D perhaps matching TRBD1 (5 bases). The V end was cut by 5 bases, the J end by 0 bases, with 14 bases between. This CDR3 has 16 amino acids. CDR3 residues: CASSPRWGYSNQPQHF. CDR3 in DNA: TGTGCCAGCAGTCCCCGGTGGGGCTATAGCAATCAGCCCCAGCATTTT.

The CDR3 nucleotides are TGTGCCAGCTCACCAAGGGTAGCGGGATACCAAGAGACCCAGTACTTC. Protein sequence: CASSPRVAGYQETQYF. This rearrangement joins TRBV18 to TRBJ2-5; TRBD2 matches at 8 bases. The germline CDR1 and CDR2 sequences are KGHSH and LQKENI. V dropped 2 bases and J dropped 0; count of bases not matched to a gene: 5. The CDR3 is 16 residues long.

By sample fraction, this clonotype is medium-sized. The chain recombines TRBV15 with TRBJ2-3; 11 nucleotides match TRBD2. Germline lookup yields CDR1 LNHNV and CDR2 YYDKDF (reference sequence). This CDR3 is built from 15 residues. The junction had 4 bases not matched to a gene; V was cut back by 4 bases and J by 4 bases. The DNA of the CDR3 is TGTGCCACCAGCACGGGACTAGCGGACTCAGATACGCAGTATTTT. The encoded protein is CATSTGLADSDTQYF.

This clonotype was found a few times. The junction departs from the called germline gene at one end, perhaps through a read error. The rearrangement uses TRBV11-1 and TRBJ2-7; 7 nucleotides line up with TRBD1. The CDR3 is made up of 13 amino acids. Germline-derived CDR1 and CDR2 are SGHAT and FQDESV (reference sequence). CDR3 in amino acids: CASSLRQGDEQYF. For the CDR3, the DNA is TGCGCCAGCAGCCTCCGACAGGGCGACGAGCAGTACTTC. Looking up the rest from reference TRBV11-1 and TRBJ2-7 gives the full variable domain: EAEVAQSPRYKITEKSQAVAFWCDPISGHATLYWYRQILGQGPELLVQFQDESVVDDSQLPKDRFSAERLKGVDSTLKIQPAELGDSAMYLCASSLRQGDEQYFGPGTRLTVT.

This clonotype turned up a few times. The chain employs TRBV5-1 and TRBJ2-7; TRBD1 matches at 8 bases. The CDR3 totals 15 residues. From germline, CDR1 is SGHRS and CDR2 YFSETQ. V shed 4 bases and J 5 bases; nucleotides not matched to a gene: 11. CDR3 protein: CASSLIGQGADEQYF. In DNA form, the CDR3 reads TGCGCCAGCAGCCTCATCGGTCAGGGGGCCGACGAGCAGTACTTC. Using reference TRBV5-1 and TRBJ2-7 for the parts outside the CDR3, the full variable domain is KAGVTQTPRYLIKTRGQQVTLSCSPISGHRSVSWYQQTPGQGLQFLFEYFSETQRNKGNFPGRFSGRQFSNSRSEMNVSTLELGDSALYLCASSLIGQGADEQYFGPGTRLTVT.

This clonotype was observed a few times. This chain uses TRBV7-6 with TRBJ2-7; 8 positions agree with TRBD2. The CDR3 is 15 residues long. Germline CDR1 is SGHVS and CDR2 is FNYEAQ. The J segment lost 2 bases and the V segment lost 0 bases, leaving 3 bases of the junction unmatched. The CDR3 region is CASSLASGKPYEQYF. The DNA for the CDR3 is TGTGCCAGCAGCTTAGCTAGCGGGAAACCCTACGAGCAGTACTTC.

The gene calls are TRBV4-3 and TRBJ2-2; unclear D gene. CDR1 is LGHNA, CDR2 YSLEER, per germline. The CDR3 spans 18 residues. V shed 3 bases and J shed 4 bases, with 21 bases lying between them. The CDR3 region is CASSHQMIDGVGTGELFF. The CDR3 bases are TGCGCCAGCAGCCATCAGATGATCGATGGGGTCGGCACCGGGGAGCTGTTTTTT.

Points on this clonotype: The junction and the germline gene differ at one end; a read error may be behind it. The CDR3 here is CAGSRGLVVETQYF. CDR3 bases: TGTGCCGGCAGCCGGGGGCTGGTAGTAGAGACCCAGTACTTC. The V and J genes are TRBV28 and TRBJ2-5; D possibly matches TRBD1 or TRBD2 (6 bases each). Germline CDR1 and CDR2: MDHEN and SYDVKM. CDR3 length equals 14 residues.

The chain combines TRBV6-2 or TRBV6-3 with TRBJ1-2; D unresolved. The germline CDR1 and CDR2 sequences are MNHEY and SVGEGT. V lost 5 bases, J lost 0 bases, and 4 bases lay in between. The CDR3 totals 12 residues. CDR3 sequence reads: CASSDTNYGYTF. CDR3 DNA: TGTGCCAGCAGTGATACTAACTATGGCTACACCTTC.

The chain couples TRBV11-3 to TRBJ2-1; D remains unclear. The V end lost 5 bases, the J end lost 0 bases, and 11 bases lay between the germline ends. CDR3 length equals 15 residues. Germline V lookup: CDR1 SGHNT, CDR2 YENEEA. The CDR3 nucleotides read TGTGCCAGCAGCCTCAGGTCCAGCTCCTACAATGAGCAGTTCTTC. This gives the protein CASSLRSSSYNEQFF.

The CDR3 bases are TGTGCCAGCACCGAACAGGGTCCTGGAAACACCATATATTTT. Protein: CASTEQGPGNTIYF. The V gene is TRBV28, the J gene TRBJ1-3; perhaps TRBD1 as D (6 bases). V was pared by 7 bases and J by 2 bases, with 12 bases between. Germline V gives CDR1 MDHEN, CDR2 SYDVKM. The CDR3 spans 14 residues.

This clonotype showed up just a few times. The rearrangement links TRBV24-1 to TRBJ2-1; TRBD2 matches at 10 bases. V lost 10 bases and J lost 9; bases outside the gene matches: 11. Germline V gene lookup returns CDR1 KGHDR and CDR2 SFDVKD. The CDR3 totals 14 residues. The DNA for the CDR3 is TGTGCCACGAAGAGCGGGAGGGCGGAGGGTGAGCAGTTCTTC. This sequence encodes CATKSGRAEGEQFF.

This clonotype appeared a few times. V gene TRBV6-1 combines with J gene TRBJ1-5; 8 bases are shared with TRBD1. Germline V lookup: CDR1 MNHNS, CDR2 SASEGT. V lost 7 bases to trimming and J lost 6 bases; unmatched junction nucleotides: 11. There are 15 residues in the CDR3. CDR3 residues: CASTMTGEGGQPQHF. CDR3 nucleotide sequence: TGTGCCAGCACCATGACAGGGGAAGGTGGTCAGCCCCAGCATTTT.

The chain combines TRBV19 with TRBJ2-7, with D perhaps TRBD1 or TRBD2 (6 bases each). The CDR3 runs 14 residues. V dropped 3 bases and J dropped 0 bases, with 9 bases sitting between them. The germline gives CDR1 LNHDA, CDR2 SQIVND (reference sequence). CDR3 loop: CASSIGGGSYEQYF. CDR3 DNA: TGTGCCAGTAGTATCGGAGGGGGCTCCTACGAGCAGTACTTC.

This clonotype was counted only a few times. The chain carries TRBV30 and TRBJ2-2; D unclear. The CDR3 runs 14 residues. CDR1 is GTSNPN and CDR2 is SVGIG in the germline V gene (reference sequence). V gave up 0 bases and J gave up 4 bases, with 9 bases separating them. This chain's CDR3 is CAWSVGQLTGELFF. CDR3 nucleotides: TGTGCCTGGAGTGTAGGTCAGCTCACCGGGGAGCTGTTTTTT.

The chain joins TRBV30 to TRBJ2-7; a weak D match, TRBD2 (7 bases). The end of the DNA is better explained by TRBJ2-5, so the J call may be wrong. The CDR3 spans 14 residues. Germline CDR1 GTSNPN, CDR2 SVGIG (reference sequence). CDR3 region: CAWSQGGVQETQYF. CDR3 sequence (DNA): TGTGCCTGGTCCCAAGGGGGGGTTCAAGAGACCCAGTACTTC.

This clonotype was found a few times. CDR3 nucleotide sequence: TGTGCCAGCCCCTCAGACAGAACCCAAGAGACCCAGTACTTC. Translation gives CASPSDRTQETQYF. The chain carries TRBV28 and TRBJ2-5; possibly TRBD1 for D (5 bases). From germline, CDR1 is MDHEN and CDR2 SYDVKM. The germline V and J ends were trimmed by 8 bases and 1 base, with 14 bases remaining between them. The CDR3 extends over 14 amino acids.